This T cell receptor beta chain comes out of a study of blood T cell repertoires in COVID-19. The CDR3 is 14 amino acids. Germline loops: CDR1 SEHNR, CDR2 FQNEAQ (reference sequence). V lost 5 bases and J lost 4; bases outside the gene matches: 8. Only a few counts were recorded for this clone. The repertoire was sequenced with immunoSEQ multiplex PCR; TCRdb's copy has only in-frame clones and lacks some. The sample lists around 300,000 clones; 88% were seen once. The material sequenced was PBMCs or T cells enriched from blood (not recorded which). The sequence was obtained from a woman in her forties or fifties who had recovered from COVID-19. This chain joins TRBV7-9 and TRBJ2-7, with TRBD1 identical over 7 bases. The CDR3 DNA sequence: TGTGCCAGCAGCCAAGAGGGGGCGCGATACGAGCAGTACTTC. Translated, it gives CASSQEGARYEQYF.